Listed below are T cell receptor beta chains from one sample, sequenced in a study of T cells in Graves' hyperthyroidism and ophthalmopathy. TCRdb called the multiplex PCR reads again in MiXCR, with one record for every CDR3 protein. Here the sample spans fewer than 450,000 distinct CDR3 sequences, approximately 17% being singletons. The sequenced material came from blood. Receptors originate from a woman aged 30 to 39 with Graves' hyperthyroidism that later progressed to Graves' ophthalmopathy. CDR3s include the opening cysteine and the closing phenylalanine or tryptophan.

CASSLQGGNTIYF | TRBJ1-3 | 13 | TRBV2
CASSPSERRDTGELFF | TRBJ2-2 | 16 | TRBV7-2
CAISPSQGLAYSYEQYF | TRBJ2-7 | 17 | TRBV10-3
CASSLTDNYGYTF | TRBJ1-2 | 13 | TRBV5-1
CASRASLRPQHF | TRBJ1-5 | 12 | TRBV12-3/TRBV12-4
CAWRLAGAHPKLFF | TRBJ2-2 | 14 | TRBV30
CASSLVGEGDPAEAFF | TRBJ1-1 | 16 | TRBV5-5
CSARVGLAGDTDTQYF | TRBJ2-3 | 16 | TRBV20-1
CASSISRSVNTEAFF | TRBJ1-1 | 15 | TRBV19
CASSLDGPLDEAFF | TRBJ1-1 | 14 | TRBV11-2
CASTGVSGRLNYGYTF | TRBJ1-2 | 16 | TRBV2
CSARGLAGGLGYEQFF | TRBJ2-1 | 16 | TRBV20-1
CASKRGGRAKNIQYF | TRBJ2-4 | 15 | TRBV28
CSASGDSSYNEQFF | TRBJ2-1 | 14 | TRBV20-1
CASSGSGGLLTDTQYF | TRBJ2-3 | 16 | TRBV2
CASSGQGPYNEQFF | TRBJ2-1 | 14 | TRBV25-1
CAISVELNSPLHF | TRBJ1-6 | 13 | TRBV10-3
CASSPPRERTSTDTQYF | TRBJ2-3 | 17 | TRBV18
CASRIQGAPTEAFF | TRBJ1-1 | 14 | TRBV19
CASSPPGQGDYGYTF | TRBJ1-2 | 15 | TRBV18
CASSFNLNEKLFF | TRBJ1-4 | 13 | TRBV28
CASSQAIVRAYNQPQHF | TRBJ1-5 | 17 | TRBV3-1
CATRRGFQVTDTQYF | TRBJ2-3 | 15 | TRBV2
CASSQVRNRLSNTEAFF | TRBJ1-1 | 17 | TRBV4-1
CASTPGAGTGELFF | TRBJ2-2 | 14 | TRBV7-9
CASSIRLAGDNEQFF | TRBJ2-1 | 15 | TRBV19
CASSQDNVWTSGTDTQYF | TRBJ2-3 | 18 | TRBV4-1
CSAGGWSGDTQYF | TRBJ2-3 | 13 | TRBV20-1
CSVEKGQAWDTQYF | TRBJ2-3 | 14 | TRBV29-1
CASRVESGRAIGEQFF | TRBJ2-1 | 16 | TRBV27
CASSYRGVRQPQHF | TRBJ1-5 | 14 | TRBV5-6
CSARAGASGETQYF | TRBJ2-5 | 14 | TRBV20-1
CSASPSGGAGYNEQFF | TRBJ2-1 | 16 | TRBV20-1
CASSPGGDRGYEQYF | TRBJ2-7 | 15 | TRBV3-1
CASSSLGPGELFF | TRBJ2-2 | 13 | TRBV28
CASSDPEYYGYTF | TRBJ1-2 | 13 | TRBV2
CASSVGDSGANVLTF | TRBJ2-6 | 15 | TRBV9
CASSLGGSSEAFF | TRBJ1-1 | 13 | TRBV5-1
CSAAGTSFNEQFF | TRBJ2-1 | 13 | TRBV20-1
CASSFMPLGIQETQYF | TRBJ2-5 | 16 | TRBV28
CASSIGRGHGELFF | TRBJ2-2 | 14 | TRBV19
CASSHGGSKDTEAFF | TRBJ1-1 | 15 | TRBV28
CASLRRGVDGFHEQYF | TRBJ2-7 | 16 | TRBV7-9
CASSLDRGTSRYEQYF | TRBJ2-7 | 16 | TRBV11-3
CASSYIGTGTEKLFF | TRBJ1-4 | 15 | TRBV6-5
CASRQGTGRGYTF | TRBJ1-2 | 13 | TRBV12-3/TRBV12-4
CAWRQEDAYGYTF | TRBJ1-2 | 13 | TRBV30
CSARPTALNYEQYF | TRBJ2-7 | 14 | TRBV20-1
CASSTADSLYEQYF | TRBJ2-7 | 14 | TRBV13
CASSEFRGGLGQETQYF | TRBJ2-5 | 17 | TRBV25-1
CASSEKGVFEETQYF | TRBJ2-5 | 15 | TRBV7-7
CASRFGAGELFF | TRBJ2-2 | 12 | TRBV5-1